Listed below are T cell receptor beta chains from one sample, sequenced in a study of T cell responses to AZD1222 COVID-19 vaccine. The assay was immunoSEQ multiplex PCR, and TCRdb's table has in-frame clones only and misses some. Of about 94,000 clones in the sample, 88% were seen once. This sample comprised peripheral blood, obtained 28 days after the second AZD1222 dose. Receptor source: an adult who received the AZD1222 COVID-19 vaccine. Both conserved end residues are part of each CDR3. The D gene is left open where the match is weak. Only some rows state a clone size, as once, few, many or a class for expanded clones.

d_gene	abundance	j_gene	v_gene	CDR3aa	CDR3nt
-	once	TRBJ1-2	TRBV18	CASSPAGKSNYGYTF	TGTGCCAGCTCACCGGCCGGGAAATCTAACTATGGCTACACCTTC
TRBD2	once	TRBJ2-2	TRBV5-4	CASSWGSGSSGELFF	TGTGCCAGCAGCTGGGGTAGCGGGAGTTCCGGGGAGCTGTTTTTT
-	-	TRBJ2-6	TRBV5-1	CASSLVQVSGANVLTF	TGCGCCAGCAGCTTGGTTCAGGTCTCTGGGGCCAACGTCCTGACTTTC
-	-	TRBJ1-5	TRBV19	CASSTGLGRNQPQHF	TGTGCCAGTAGTACCGGACTGGGTAGGAATCAGCCCCAGCATTTT
TRBD1	-	TRBJ1-2	TRBV28	CASRGGGLMYGYTF	TGTGCCAGCAGGGGAGGGGGCTTGATGTATGGCTACACCTTC
-	-	TRBJ1-3	TRBV7-9	CASSLSRQAGNTIYF	TGTGCCAGCAGCCTATCCCGCCAGGCTGGAAACACCATATATTTT
-	-	TRBJ2-2	TRBV7-8	CASSLFRDTHTGELFF	TGTGCCAGCAGCTTATTTCGGGACACTCACACCGGGGAGCTGTTTTTT
TRBD1	-	TRBJ1-5	TRBV7-9	CASSTQTGGFVQPQHF	TGTGCCAGCAGCACTCAGACAGGGGGTTTTGTTCAGCCCCAGCATTTT
-	-	TRBJ2-7	TRBV11-2	CASSYRGGVSYEQYF	TGTGCCAGCAGCTACAGGGGGGGCGTCTCCTACGAGCAGTACTTC
TRBD1	-	TRBJ1-2	TRBV2	CASSETGDRTNYGYTF	TGTGCCAGCAGTGAAACTGGGGACAGGACTAACTATGGCTACACCTTC
-	-	TRBJ2-1	TRBV9	CASSPGVLSYNEQFF	TGTGCCAGCAGCCCCGGCGTTCTATCCTACAATGAGCAGTTCTTC
-	few	TRBJ1-1	TRBV11-2	CASSFGFAGMNTEAFF	TGTGCCAGCAGCTTTGGGTTTGCAGGCATGAACACTGAAGCTTTCTTT
-	-	TRBJ2-6	TRBV6-4	CASSDGHHSGANVLTF	TGTGCCAGCAGTGACGGGCACCACTCTGGGGCCAACGTCCTGACTTTC
TRBD1	-	TRBJ1-5	TRBV7-7	CASSAGTGKNNQPQHF	TGTGCTAGCAGCGCTGGGACAGGGAAGAACAATCAGCCCCAGCATTTT
-	-	TRBJ1-2	TRBV29-1	CSVEAGSGYTF	TGCAGCGTTGAGGCAGGGAGCGGCTACACCTTC
-	once	TRBJ2-3	TRBV27	CASSFSGRGDSQYF	TGTGCCAGCAGTTTTTCAGGTCGTGGGGACTCTCAGTATTTT
-	-	TRBJ2-5	TRBV7-2	CASTDRRQETQYF	TGTGCCAGCACTGACAGGAGACAAGAGACCCAGTACTTC
-	-	TRBJ2-5	TRBV7-9	CASSLVETQYF	TGTGCCAGCAGCTTAGTGGAGACCCAGTACTTC
TRBD1	few	TRBJ2-3	TRBV6-4	CASSARTGGTDTQYF	TGTGCCAGCAGTGCCAGGACAGGGGGCACAGATACGCAGTATTTT
TRBD1	once	TRBJ2-7	TRBV19	CASSIATGAYEQYF	TGTGCCAGTAGTATAGCCACAGGGGCCTACGAGCAGTACTTC
TRBD1	-	TRBJ1-2	TRBV5-1	CASSSGTGVGYGYTF	TGCGCCAGCAGCTCGGGGACAGGGGTGGGGTATGGCTACACCTTC
-	few	TRBJ2-1	TRBV12-3/TRBV12-4	CASSLRDSGEQFF	TGTGCCAGCAGTTTACGAGACTCGGGGGAGCAGTTCTTC
-	-	TRBJ2-2	TRBV7-9	CASSLADHRELFF	TGTGCCAGCAGCTTAGCAGACCACCGGGAGCTGTTTTTT
-	once	TRBJ2-3	TRBV19	CASSMLDTQYF	TGTGCCAGTAGTATGCTAGATACGCAGTATTTT
-	-	TRBJ1-5	TRBV7-9	CASSLAGTGSSNQPQHF	TGTGCCAGCAGCTTAGCCGGCACAGGGTCAAGCAATCAGCCCCAGCATTTT
TRBD2	few	TRBJ2-1	TRBV6-5	CASTFEAGVYNEQFF	TGTGCCAGCACATTCGAGGCGGGGGTCTACAATGAGCAGTTCTTC
TRBD1	-	TRBJ1-4	TRBV2	CASSFGTGEKLFF	TGTGCCAGCAGTTTTGGGACAGGGGAAAAACTGTTTTTT
-	-	TRBJ2-1	TRBV29-1	CSVAAAGPPEQFF	TGCAGCGTGGCTGCGGCAGGGCCCCCTGAGCAGTTCTTC
TRBD2	-	TRBJ2-1	TRBV7-2	CASSLSAGDPEQFF	TGTGCCAGCAGCTTATCGGCGGGAGACCCTGAGCAGTTCTTC
TRBD1	-	TRBJ2-5	TRBV27	CASSLGTGKIQYF	TGTGCCAGCAGTTTGGGGACAGGGAAGATCCAGTACTTC
TRBD2	-	TRBJ2-1	TRBV7-3	CASSLNRLAGRDNEQFF	TGTGCCAGCAGCTTAAACCGTCTAGCGGGACGGGACAATGAGCAGTTCTTC
TRBD2	-	TRBJ2-1	TRBV6-2/TRBV6-3	CASSLGWLAGMGEYNEQFF	TGTGCCAGCAGCCTCGGTTGGCTAGCGGGGATGGGCGAGTACAATGAGCAGTTCTTC
-	-	TRBJ2-7	TRBV7-2	CASSLGPQSDEQYF	TGTGCCAGCAGCTTAGGGCCACAGAGCGACGAGCAGTACTTC
-	-	TRBJ2-5	TRBV6-5	CASSPAGQKETQYF	TGTGCCAGCAGCCCCGCGGGACAGAAAGAGACCCAGTACTTC
TRBD1	-	TRBJ1-1	TRBV19	CASSRWTGGHTEAFF	TGTGCCAGTAGCCGCTGGACAGGGGGGCACACTGAAGCTTTCTTT
TRBD1	-	TRBJ1-5	TRBV6-1	CASSDRGGRGRGFNNQPQHF	TGTGCCAGCAGTGACCGGGGGGGCAGGGGGCGCGGATTTAACAATCAGCCCCAGCATTTT
-	once	TRBJ1-1	TRBV5-1	CASSLGPASTESFF	TGCGCCAGCAGCTTGGGGCCAGCAAGTACCGAATCTTTCTTT
TRBD1	-	TRBJ2-7	TRBV27	CASSLATGAYEQYF	TGTGCCAGCAGTTTGGCGACAGGGGCTTACGAGCAGTACTTC
-	-	TRBJ1-4	TRBV28	CASSLEDSFNEKLFF	TGTGCCAGCAGTTTGGAGGACAGCTTTAATGAAAAACTGTTTTTT
-	-	TRBJ2-1	TRBV11-2	CASSLVDGLGGSYNEQFF	TGTGCCAGCAGCTTAGTGGATGGTCTAGGAGGCTCCTACAATGAGCAGTTCTTC
-	-	TRBJ2-2	TRBV9	CASSVDGGTGELFF	TGTGCCAGCAGCGTAGACGGGGGCACCGGGGAGCTGTTTTTT
-	many	TRBJ2-3	TRBV28	CASSLGDTQYF	TGTGCCAGCAGTTTGGGGGATACGCAGTATTTT
-	once	TRBJ1-1	TRBV11-2	CASSLQANTEAFF	TGTGCCAGCAGCTTACAGGCGAACACTGAAGCTTTCTTT
TRBD2	-	TRBJ2-3	TRBV4-2	CASSHPAGGGGQDTQYF	TGTGCCAGCAGCCATCCAGCCGGCGGGGGAGGGCAAGATACGCAGTATTTT
-	-	TRBJ1-1	TRBV19	CASSIQGRTEAFF	TGTGCCAGTAGTATACAGGGAAGAACTGAAGCTTTCTTT
-	-	TRBJ2-7	TRBV6-9	CASSQGTYEQYF	TGTGCCAGCAGCCAAGGGACCTACGAGCAGTACTTC
TRBD1	few	TRBJ1-5	TRBV7-9	CASSSMGTVGNQPQHF	TGTGCCAGCAGTTCAATGGGGACAGTGGGCAATCAGCCCCAGCATTTT
-	once	TRBJ2-7	TRBV7-8	CASSLEPTTYEQYF	TGTGCCAGCAGCCTGGAGCCTACCACCTACGAGCAGTACTTC
TRBD2	-	TRBJ2-7	TRBV6-2/TRBV6-3	CASSSLAGSGHEQYF	TGTGCCAGCAGTTCTCTAGCGGGGTCTGGCCACGAGCAGTACTTC
-	-	TRBJ2-2	TRBV12-3/TRBV12-4	CASSLANTGELFF	TGTGCCAGCAGTTTGGCGAACACCGGGGAGCTGTTTTTT